This T cell receptor (beta chain) was retrieved from a study of blood T cells in healthy people across ages. A J-beta primer mix and a sample-barcoded 5' primer were used in a second PCR of about 7 to 12 cycles. One entry per CDR3 protein results from TCRdb running MiXCR on the 5' RACE reads. The sample holds some 640,000 distinct CDR3 sequences, about 52% seen once. CDR3 size: 12 residues. Trimming removed 6 bases at V and 7 bases at J, with 12 bases between. Germline V gene lookup returns CDR1 ENHRY and CDR2 SYGVKD. The sequenced sample consisted of blood. The chain recombines TRBV10-3 with TRBJ1-2; weak D call: TRBD1 (6 bases). This sequence originates from a woman between 55 and 75 years old in good health. CDR3 sequence: CAIRGGAGGYTF. The CDR3 nucleotides are TGTGCCATCAGAGGGGGGGCCGGTGGCTACACCTTC.